This TCR beta chain was documented in a study of identifying expanded T cells in peripheral blood. General study points: Variance in clone template counts between roughly 2-week samples significantly increased with total template count across all healthy donors. About 1.2 clones differed between technical replicates, versus approximately 17 and 20 over time.

No infections or other immune events were documented during collection. Trimming took off 1 base at V and 2 bases at J, with 13 bases between the two ends. There are 16 residues in the CDR3. Germline V gene data show CDR1 as SGHVS and CDR2 as FQNEAQ. Sequencing was performed with immunoSEQ multiplex PCR; in TCRdb, only in-frame clones are kept and a portion is missing. The profile covers about 52,000 clones, with less than 85% appearing a single time and around 15% taken by the ten largest. About this clone: Its antigen is currently unknown.

This TCR derives from a person aged 18-70 years in good health. The J gene is TRBJ2-3, the V gene TRBV7-8; D remains ambiguous. The sample taken for sequencing was blood. The CDR3 loop reads CASSLELGGNTDTQYF. Written as DNA, the CDR3 is TGTGCCAGCAGCTTAGAATTAGGCGGAAACACAGATACGCAGTATTTT. The full variable domain, its missing parts supplied by reference TRBV7-8 and TRBJ2-3, is GAGVSQSPRYKVAKRGQDVALRCDPISGHVSLFWYQQALGQGPEFLTYFQNEAQLDKSGLPSDRFFAERPEGSVSTLKIQRTQQEDSAVYLCASSLELGGNTDTQYFGPGTRLTVL.